Shown below are 8 T cell receptor beta chains from a single sample sequenced in a study of blood T cell repertoires in COVID-19. The protocol was immunoSEQ multiplex PCR, while the TCRdb copy is restricted to in-frame clones and leaves out a portion. The repertoire holds over 150,000 clones, with approximately 85% as singletons. Sequencing was carried out using PBMCs or T cells enriched from blood (not recorded which). The receptors originated from a man aged 40-55 years who had recovered from COVID-19.

The chain joins TRBV3-1 (or the pseudogene TRBV3-2) to TRBJ1-3; no clear D gene. Trimming took 2 bases from V and 0 from J, leaving 11 bases between them. The CDR3 is 16 amino acids. Germline CDR1 and CDR2: LGHDT and YNNKEL (reference sequence). DNA of the CDR3: TGTGCCAGCAGCCAACTAGAGATAAACTCTGGAAACACCATATATTTT. Its translation: CASSQLEINSGNTIYF.

The chain joins TRBV27 to TRBJ2-1, with 8 bases matching TRBD2. Trimming removed 2 bases from V and 10 bases from J; junction bases left unmatched: 10. The CDR3 loop spans 15 amino acids. From germline, CDR1 is MNHEY and CDR2 SMNVEV (reference sequence). CDR3 residues: CASSLDSGGPWEQFF. The CDR3 DNA reads as TGTGCCAGCAGTTTAGATTCGGGGGGGCCATGGGAGCAGTTCTTC.

J is TRBJ1-5 and V is TRBV24-1, with 10 bases identical to TRBD1. The germline CDR1 and CDR2 sequences are KGHDR and SFDVKD. This CDR3 is 13 amino acids long. V trimming: 9 bases; J trimming: 7 bases; junction bases outside the gene matches: 5. In DNA, the CDR3 is TGTGCCACCCCTAGACAGGGGGCCCAGCCCCAGCATTTT. Amino acid sequence: CATPRQGAQPQHF.

The chain uses TRBV2 and TRBJ1-1; D is unresolved. The CDR3 contains 14 residues. Germline V CDR1 and CDR2: SNHLY, FYNNEI. The V gene lost 6 bases and the J gene lost 3 bases, with 14 bases spanning the gap. CDR3 sequence (DNA): TGTGCCAGCAGGGGTGGAGGACCCTACACTGAAGCTTTCTTT. Translation: CASRGGGPYTEAFF.

The rearrangement joins TRBV10-1 to TRBJ2-3; no firm D call. CDR3 size: 12 residues. With 8 bases removed from V and 0 bases from J, the gap between germline ends came to 6 bases. CDR1 and CDR2 from the germline V gene are WNHNN and SYGVQD (reference sequence). CDR3 residues: CASSGSTDTQYF. CDR3 DNA: TGCGCCAGCTCCGGGAGCACAGATACGCAGTATTTT.

The CDR3: CATSDLRGRSSDEQFF. CDR3 nucleotides: TGTGCCACCAGTGATTTAAGGGGAAGATCCAGTGATGAGCAGTTCTTC. This chain connects TRBV24-1 to TRBJ2-1; perhaps TRBD1 as D (5 bases). The V and J ends lost 1 base and 8 bases respectively, with 17 bases between them. The CDR3 spans 16 residues. Looked up from germline, CDR1 is KGHDR and CDR2 is SFDVKD.

The chain employs TRBV28 and TRBJ2-7; no reliable D call. Germline V gene sequence: CDR1 MDHEN, CDR2 SYDVKM. CDR3 length equals 12 residues. V was shortened by 3 bases and J by 4 bases, with 7 bases between the two germline ends. This CDR3 reads CASSFPFYEQYF. CDR3 DNA sequence: TGTGCCAGCAGTTTCCCCTTTTACGAGCAGTACTTC.

This clone occurred a few times. This chain links TRBV18 with TRBJ1-2; D unclear. Per the germline V gene, CDR1 is KGHSH and CDR2 is LQKENI. The CDR3 loop spans 12 amino acids. V was shortened by 1 base and J by 4 bases, with 4 bases between the two germline ends. CDR3 loop: CASSPRGYGYTF. CDR3 coding DNA: TGTGCCAGCTCACCACGAGGCTATGGCTACACCTTC.